One and the same sample provided the 30 T cell receptor beta chains below, sequenced in a study of T cell repertoires in cytomegalovirus infection. Using its own MiXCR run on the reads, TCRdb lists one record per CDR3 protein. The table records over 300,000 distinct CDR3 sequences, 15% to 20% of them present only once. The sample taken for sequencing was PBMCs. The source of these receptors is a human donor in good health (CMV status not recorded). Some clones in this sample may be carry-over from other donors' samples.

V and J are TRBV7-9 and TRBJ2-1; D might be TRBD1 or TRBD2, each matching 6 bases. This CDR3 contains 15 residues. V lost 5 bases and J 5 bases, leaving 16 bases between the germline ends. Looked up from germline, CDR1 is SEHNR and CDR2 is FQNEAQ (reference sequence). The CDR3 DNA is TGTGCCAGCAGCCGAGGGAGGACAGCAGACAATGAGCAGTTCTTC. Protein: CASSRGRTADNEQFF. Based on the CDR3 plus reference TRBV7-9 and TRBJ2-1, the full variable domain is DTGVSQNPRHKITKRGQNVTFRCDPISEHNRLYWYRQTLGQGPEFLTYFQNEAQLEKSRLLSDRFSAERPKGSFSTLEIQRTEQGDSAMYLCASSRGRTADNEQFFGPGTRLTVL.

This clonotype occurred many times. This chain links TRBV7-2 with TRBJ1-6, with a weak D call TRBD1 (6 bases). The CDR3 runs 15 residues. The V end lost 2 bases, the J end lost 9 bases, and 14 bases lay between the germline ends. Germline V CDR1 and CDR2: SGHTA, FQGNSA. CDR3 DNA: TGTGCCAGCAGCTTACGGGGGGCCGAGGCTTCACCCCTCCACTTT. Its translation: CASSLRGAEASPLHF.

This clonotype has ten or more counts. The genes are TRBV4-3 and TRBJ1-1; D is possibly TRBD1 (5 bases). CDR1 LGHNA and CDR2 YSLEER come from the germline V gene. V was shortened by 4 bases and J by 1 base, with 7 bases between the two germline ends. CDR3 length: 13 residues. The CDR3 DNA reads as TGCGCCAGCAGCCGGACACAGAACACTGAAGCTTTCTTT. It specifies CASSRTQNTEAFF.

This clonotype was seen many times. The V call is TRBV7-6, the J call TRBJ1-2; 7 bases match TRBD1. This CDR3 region has 14 residues. The ends lost 4 bases at V and 4 bases at J; junction bases unmatched: 6. Germline-derived CDR1 and CDR2 are SGHVS and FNYEAQ. CDR3 bases: TGTGCCAGCAGCTCTCGGACAGGATTCTATGGCTACACCTTC. The encoded protein is CASSSRTGFYGYTF.

This chain links TRBV6-5 with TRBJ2-5; TRBD2 might be the D (6 bases). The CDR3 consists of 17 residues. Germline lookup yields CDR1 MNHEY and CDR2 SVGAGI. The germline V and J ends were trimmed by 0 bases and 1 base, with 15 bases remaining between them. CDR3 sequence reads: CASSYSIPPLAQETQYF. The CDR3 DNA follows: TGTGCCAGCAGTTACTCGATCCCCCCACTAGCCCAAGAGACCCAGTACTTC.

The rearrangement uses TRBV6-2 or TRBV6-3 and TRBJ1-5, with 7 bases fitting TRBD1. Trimming removed 10 bases from V and 3 bases from J; junction bases left unmatched: 12. Germline lookup yields CDR1 MNHEY and CDR2 SVGEGT. The CDR3 is 15 residues long. The CDR3 is CATAGGGKPNQPQHF. The CDR3 nucleotides read TGTGCCACCGCAGGAGGGGGCAAGCCCAATCAGCCCCAGCATTTT.

A few counts support this clonotype. V and J are TRBV7-9 and TRBJ1-2; 10 bases align to TRBD1. Trimming removed 3 bases from V and 7 bases from J; junction bases left unmatched: 5. CDR3 size: 14 residues. The V gene's germline CDR1 is SEHNR and CDR2 FQNEAQ (reference sequence). Written as DNA, the CDR3 is TGTGCCAGCAGCTTCGTGGGGACAGGGGCTGGCTACACCTTC. The encoded protein is CASSFVGTGAGYTF.

Many counts were recorded for this clonotype. The chain recombines TRBV7-2 with TRBJ1-5; no definite D call. Germline V CDR1 and CDR2: SGHTA, FQGNSA. This CDR3 is 15 amino acids long. Trimming took 3 bases from V and 1 from J, leaving 10 bases between them. For the CDR3, the DNA is TGTGCCAGCAGCTTTCTTACGGGAAGCAATCAGCCCCAGCATTTT. This sequence encodes CASSFLTGSNQPQHF.

The genes are TRBV20-1 and TRBJ1-2, with TRBD1 as a possible D gene (6 bases). The V gene lost 8 bases and the J gene lost 3 bases, with 16 bases spanning the gap. CDR1 and CDR2 from the germline V gene are DFQATT and SNEGSKA (reference sequence). The CDR3 runs to 13 residues. The CDR3 coding sequence is TGCAGTACAGGGAGGGGGGGAGACTATGGCTACACCTTC. It translates to CSTGRGGDYGYTF.

The rearrangement links TRBV9 to TRBJ1-1; maybe TRBD1 (5 bases). Trimming removed 0 bases from V and 4 bases from J, with 10 bases in between. The CDR3 extends over 14 amino acids. CDR1 is SGDLS and CDR2 is YYNGEE in the germline V gene. The DNA for the CDR3 is TGTGCCAGCAGCGTAGACGGGGCTGGCACTGAAGCTTTCTTT. It encodes CASSVDGAGTEAFF.

The chain combines TRBV18 with TRBJ2-7; no firm D call. This CDR3 contains 13 residues. Trimming left V 0 bases short and J 6 bases short, with 9 bases between. Germline-derived CDR1 and CDR2 are KGHSH and LQKENI. The chain's CDR3 is CASSPPTVGEQYF. CDR3 DNA sequence: TGTGCCAGCTCACCACCGACGGTCGGCGAGCAGTACTTC.

Only a few counts were recorded for this clonotype. The rearrangement joins TRBV20-1 to TRBJ1-2; D unresolved. This CDR3 region has 14 residues. The V gene's germline CDR1 is DFQATT and CDR2 SNEGSKA (reference sequence). Trimming removed 3 bases at V and 6 bases at J, with 17 bases between. Written as DNA, the CDR3 is TGCAGTGCTAGCTGGCCGCCGCTAGTTAATGGCTACACCTTC. As protein: CSASWPPLVNGYTF.

Only a few counts were recorded for this clonotype. The rearrangement links TRBV19 to TRBJ2-1, with TRBD2 matching 10 bases. There are 17 residues in the CDR3. The trim removed 1 base at V and 8 bases at J, leaving 11 bases unmatched. Germline CDR1 reads LNHDA; CDR2 reads SQIVND (reference sequence). In DNA, the CDR3 is TGTGCCAGTAGTATAGCGAGCGGGGGGGTGCTAGGGCATGAGCAGTTCTTC. Protein: CASSIASGGVLGHEQFF.

This rearrangement joins TRBV19 to TRBJ1-4; D is unclear. The CDR3 contains 11 residues. In germline, CDR1 is LNHDA, CDR2 SQIVND (reference sequence). Between the trimmed V and J ends, which lost 3 bases and 8 bases, there was a span of 4 bases. In nucleotides, the CDR3 is TGTGCCAGTAGTATTGGCGAAAAACTGTTTTTT. Translated, it gives CASSIGEKLFF.

This clonotype was detected a few times. V is TRBV4-1 and J is TRBJ2-5; D call uncertain. Trimming pared 3 bases from V and 9 bases from J, leaving 17 bases between. CDR1 and CDR2 (germline): MGHRA, YSYEKL. This CDR3 contains 14 residues. For the CDR3, the DNA is TGCGCCAGCAGCCACGACCCCTTTGGTAAGGCCCAGTACTTC. Its protein is CASSHDPFGKAQYF.

J is TRBJ1-1 and V is TRBV20-1; D is perhaps TRBD1 (5 bases). V was cut by 4 bases and J by 3 bases, with 15 bases left in between. Germline V gene lookup returns CDR1 DFQATT and CDR2 SNEGSKA (reference sequence). The CDR3 loop spans 14 amino acids. CDR3 bases: TGCAGTGCTAAAAAAGAGGGGCTAGACACTGAAGCTTTCTTT. Protein sequence: CSAKKEGLDTEAFF.

This clonotype came up a few times. The rearrangement joins TRBV19 to TRBJ2-7; possible D gene TRBD2, 5 bases. V shed 4 bases and J shed 3 bases, with 19 bases lying between them. Germline V gene data show CDR1 as LNHDA and CDR2 as SQIVND (reference sequence). This CDR3 has 16 amino acids. The CDR3 here is CASSRGGRHGVYEQYF. CDR3 sequence (DNA): TGTGCCAGTAGTAGAGGAGGACGACATGGGGTCTACGAGCAGTACTTC.

V gene TRBV7-8 combines with J gene TRBJ2-7, with D maybe TRBD1 (5 bases). The CDR3 extends over 13 amino acids. Looked up from germline, CDR1 is SGHVS and CDR2 is FQNEAQ. Trimming removed 1 base from V and 5 bases from J, with 9 bases in between. CDR3 in DNA: TGTGCCAGCAGCTTAGAGGGGTTCGACGAGCAGTACTTC. Its translation: CASSLEGFDEQYF.

This clonotype was counted only a few times. The gene calls are TRBV20-1 and TRBJ2-3; maybe TRBD2 (5 bases). Trimming removed 0 bases from V and 4 bases from J, with 11 bases in between. The CDR3 has 14 residues. Germline V gene sequence: CDR1 DFQATT, CDR2 SNEGSKA (reference sequence). CDR3 loop: CSARDVSGADTQYF. DNA of the CDR3: TGCAGTGCTAGAGATGTTTCCGGGGCAGATACGCAGTATTTT.

This clonotype occurred many times. The gene calls are TRBV7-2 and TRBJ1-1; D gene unclear. Germline V gene lookup returns CDR1 SGHTA and CDR2 FQGNSA. The CDR3 is made up of 16 amino acids. The V and J ends lost 0 bases and 1 base respectively, with 12 bases between them. The DNA of the CDR3 is TGTGCCAGCAGCTTAGCGTTCGGGTTGGGGAACACTGAAGCTTTCTTT. As protein: CASSLAFGLGNTEAFF.

V and J are TRBV2 and TRBJ2-5; 7 bases map to TRBD1. CDR1 and CDR2 (germline): SNHLY, FYNNEI. V was clipped by 6 bases and J by 3 bases; unmatched bases: 4. This CDR3 contains 13 residues. Written as DNA, the CDR3 is TGTGCCAGCAGATTCAGGGGGAAAGAGACCCAGTACTTC. Protein sequence: CASRFRGKETQYF. The variable domain in full, completed from reference TRBV2 and TRBJ2-5, reads EPEVTQTPSHQVTQMGQEVILRCVPISNHLYFYWYRQILGQKVEFLVSFYNNEISEKSEIFDDQFSVERPDGSNFTLKIRSTKLEDSAMYFCASRFRGKETQYFGPGTRLLVL.

This clonotype was picked up many times. The chain has TRBV7-2 and TRBJ1-2, with D possibly being TRBD1 (6 bases). Germline V gene data show CDR1 as SGHTA and CDR2 as FQGNSA. The V end was cut by 5 bases, the J end by 3 bases, with 16 bases between. The CDR3 is 15 residues long. The CDR3 is CASSPRRTVDYGYTF. CDR3 coding DNA: TGTGCCAGCAGCCCCAGAAGGACAGTGGACTATGGCTACACCTTC.

This clonotype occurred many times. The chain joins TRBV7-2 to TRBJ1-5, with TRBD1 as a possible D gene (6 bases). From germline, CDR1 is SGHTA and CDR2 FQGNSA. CDR3 length: 14 residues. V was pared by 4 bases and J by 5 bases, with 12 bases between. CDR3 DNA: TGTGCCAGCAGCTCTTACAGGGTAGATCAGCCCCAGCATTTT. Translated: CASSSYRVDQPQHF.

This clonotype has just a few counts. The chain employs TRBV23-1 and TRBJ2-7, with TRBD1 matching over 9 bases. TRBV23-1 is annotated as an ORF whose role is uncertain. Trimming cost V 3 bases and J 3 bases; bases outside gene matches: 3. The CDR3 covers 14 residues. The DNA of the CDR3 is TGCGCCAGCAGTCAGACAGGGGGTATCTACGAGCAGTACTTC. This gives the protein CASSQTGGIYEQYF.

Many counts were recorded for this clonotype. The chain couples TRBV7-2 to TRBJ2-2, with 7 bases aligning to TRBD1. This CDR3 spans 14 amino acids. Germline V gene sequence: CDR1 SGHTA, CDR2 FQGNSA. Unmatched junction bases numbered 1, after V lost 0 bases and J lost 6 bases. DNA of the CDR3: TGTGCCAGCAGCTTAGCGCAGGGGGCCGGGGAGCTGTTTTTT. It translates to CASSLAQGAGELFF. The variable domain in full, completed from reference TRBV7-2 and TRBJ2-2, reads GAGVSQSPSNKVTEKGKDVELRCDPISGHTALYWYRQSLGQGLEFLIYFQGNSAPDKSGLPSDRFSAERTGGSVSTLTIQRTQQEDSAVYLCASSLAQGAGELFFGEGSRLTVL.

This clonotype was counted many times. J is TRBJ1-5 and V is TRBV4-3; tentative D call: TRBD1 (5 bases). CDR1 is LGHNA, CDR2 YSLEER, per germline. This CDR3 contains 15 residues. V lost 0 bases to trimming and J lost 3 bases, with 9 bases between them. The CDR3 bases are TGCGCCAGCAGCCAAGATTGGGACGCCAATCAGCCCCAGCATTTT. Translation gives CASSQDWDANQPQHF.

This clonotype was picked up a small number of times. The rearrangement links TRBV24-1 to TRBJ2-5; a weak D match, TRBD2 (5 bases). Trimming removed 4 bases from V and 5 bases from J, with 7 bases in between. The CDR3 has 12 residues. The V gene's germline CDR1 is KGHDR and CDR2 SFDVKD. This CDR3 reads CATSDPGETQYF. The CDR3 bases are TGTGCCACCAGTGACCCGGGGGAGACCCAGTACTTC.

This clonotype was recorded many times. The chain couples TRBV12-3 or TRBV12-4 to TRBJ2-5, with TRBD1 identical over 8 bases. After removal of 4 bases from V and 1 base from J, the junction contained 5 bases not matched to a gene. This CDR3 comprises 15 residues. The CDR3 reads CASSSGQAIQETQYF. CDR3 DNA: TGTGCCAGCAGTTCGGGACAGGCCATCCAAGAGACCCAGTACTTC.

The table lists this clonotype with many counts. The rearrangement links TRBV10-3 to TRBJ2-1, with D possibly matching TRBD2 (6 bases). There are 19 residues in the CDR3. Trimming removed 2 bases from V and 5 bases from J, with 25 bases in between. The germline V gene encodes CDR1 ENHRY and CDR2 SYGVKD. CDR3 sequence: CAISEGHGGSAGRNNEQFF. The DNA of the CDR3 is TGTGCCATCAGTGAGGGTCACGGGGGTTCGGCGGGGCGAAACAATGAGCAGTTCTTC.

This clonotype was detected only a few times. The CDR3 DNA follows: TGTGCCAGCAGTGAACAGGGGGCGGCTAATGAAAAACTGTTTTTT. The encoded protein is CASSEQGAANEKLFF. The chain recombines TRBV2 with TRBJ1-4, with TRBD1 identical over 8 bases. Losses at the gene ends were 2 bases for V and 3 bases for J; bases not matched to a gene: 2. This CDR3 has 15 amino acids. The germline gives CDR1 SNHLY, CDR2 FYNNEI.